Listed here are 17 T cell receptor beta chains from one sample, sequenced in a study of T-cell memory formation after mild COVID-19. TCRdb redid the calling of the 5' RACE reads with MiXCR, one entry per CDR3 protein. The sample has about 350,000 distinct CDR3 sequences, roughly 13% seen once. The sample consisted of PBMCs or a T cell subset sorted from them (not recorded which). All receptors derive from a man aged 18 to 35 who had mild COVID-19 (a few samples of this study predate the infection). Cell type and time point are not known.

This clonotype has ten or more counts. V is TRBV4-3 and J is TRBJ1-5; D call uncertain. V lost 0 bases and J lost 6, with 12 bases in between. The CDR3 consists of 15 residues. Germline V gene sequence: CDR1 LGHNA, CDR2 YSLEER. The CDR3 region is CASSQEGKGAQPQHF. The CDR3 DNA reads TGCGCCAGCAGCCAAGAGGGTAAGGGAGCTCAGCCCCAGCATTTT.

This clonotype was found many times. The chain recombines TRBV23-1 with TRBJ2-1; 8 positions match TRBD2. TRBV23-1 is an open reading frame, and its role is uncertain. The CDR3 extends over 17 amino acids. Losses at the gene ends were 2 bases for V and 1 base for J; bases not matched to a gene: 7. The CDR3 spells CASSQPLAGGSYNEQFF. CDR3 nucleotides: TGCGCCAGCAGTCAACCGCTGGCGGGGGGTTCCTACAATGAGCAGTTCTTC.

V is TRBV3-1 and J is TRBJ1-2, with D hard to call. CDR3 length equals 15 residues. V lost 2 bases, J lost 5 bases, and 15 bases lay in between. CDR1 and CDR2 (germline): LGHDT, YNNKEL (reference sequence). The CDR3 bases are TGTGCCAGCAGCCAAAGTGCCGGGTCGGGATATGGCTACACCTTC. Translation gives CASSQSAGSGYGYTF.

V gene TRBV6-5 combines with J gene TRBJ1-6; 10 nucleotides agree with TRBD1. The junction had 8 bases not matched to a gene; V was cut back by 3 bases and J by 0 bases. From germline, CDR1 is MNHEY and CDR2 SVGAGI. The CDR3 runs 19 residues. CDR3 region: CASSYGGTGDSSYNSPLHF. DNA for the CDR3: TGTGCCAGCAGTTATGGTGGGACAGGGGACAGCTCCTATAATTCACCCCTCCACTTT.

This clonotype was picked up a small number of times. For the CDR3, the DNA is TGTGCCAGCAGCTCCCCCCCCGCAGGGGAGCAGTTCTTC. Protein: CASSSPPAGEQFF. The rearrangement links TRBV7-9 to TRBJ2-1; D may be TRBD1 (5 bases). Germline assignment: CDR1 SEHNR and CDR2 FQNEAQ (reference sequence). The ends were cut back, 4 bases at V and 10 bases at J, with 14 bases in the middle. The CDR3 is made up of 13 amino acids. The full variable domain, with the rest looked up from reference TRBV7-9 and TRBJ2-1, is DTGVSQNPRHKITKRGQNVTFRCDPISEHNRLYWYRQTLGQGPEFLTYFQNEAQLEKSRLLSDRFSAERPKGSFSTLEIQRTEQGDSAMYLCASSSPPAGEQFFGPGTRLTVL.

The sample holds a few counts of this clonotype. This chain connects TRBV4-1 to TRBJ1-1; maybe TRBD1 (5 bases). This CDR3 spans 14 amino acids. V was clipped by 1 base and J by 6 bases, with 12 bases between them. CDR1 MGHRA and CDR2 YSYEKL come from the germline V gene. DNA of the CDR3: TGCGCCAGCAGCCAAGTGCCAGGGTCTGCTGAAGCTTTCTTT. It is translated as CASSQVPGSAEAFF.

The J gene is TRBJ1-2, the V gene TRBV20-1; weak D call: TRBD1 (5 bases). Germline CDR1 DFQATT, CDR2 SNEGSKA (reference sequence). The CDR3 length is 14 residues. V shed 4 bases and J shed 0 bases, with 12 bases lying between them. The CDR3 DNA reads TGCAGTGCTACCAGGGTCGACTCTAACTATGGCTACACCTTC. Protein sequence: CSATRVDSNYGYTF.

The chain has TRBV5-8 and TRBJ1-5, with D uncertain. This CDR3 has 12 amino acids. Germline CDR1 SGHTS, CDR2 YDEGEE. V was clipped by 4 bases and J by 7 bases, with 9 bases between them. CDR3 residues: CASSPAEQPQHF. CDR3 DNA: TGTGCCAGCAGCCCGGCTGAACAGCCCCAGCATTTT.

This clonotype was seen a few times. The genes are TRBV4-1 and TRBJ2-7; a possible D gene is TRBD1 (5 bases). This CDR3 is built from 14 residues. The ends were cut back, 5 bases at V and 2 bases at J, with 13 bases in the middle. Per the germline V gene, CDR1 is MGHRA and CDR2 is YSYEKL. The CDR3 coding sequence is TGCGCCAGCAGCACGTGGACGGACACCTACGAGCAGTACTTC. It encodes CASSTWTDTYEQYF.

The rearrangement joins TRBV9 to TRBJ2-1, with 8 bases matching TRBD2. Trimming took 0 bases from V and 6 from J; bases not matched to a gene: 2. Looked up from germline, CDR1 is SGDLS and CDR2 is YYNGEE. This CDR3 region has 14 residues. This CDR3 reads CASSVGGGPNEQFF. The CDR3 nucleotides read TGTGCCAGCAGCGTAGGCGGGGGGCCCAATGAGCAGTTCTTC. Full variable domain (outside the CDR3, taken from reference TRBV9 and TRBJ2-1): DSGVTQTPKHLITATGQRVTLRCSPRSGDLSVYWYQQSLDQGLQFLIQYYNGEERAKGNILERFSAQQFPDLHSELNLSSLELGDSALYFCASSVGGGPNEQFFGPGTRLTVL.

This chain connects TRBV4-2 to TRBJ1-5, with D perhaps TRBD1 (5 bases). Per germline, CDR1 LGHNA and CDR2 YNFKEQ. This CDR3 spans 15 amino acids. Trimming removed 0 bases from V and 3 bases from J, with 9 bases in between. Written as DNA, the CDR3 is TGTGCCAGCAGCCAAGATCAAGGGACCAATCAGCCCCAGCATTTT. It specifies CASSQDQGTNQPQHF.

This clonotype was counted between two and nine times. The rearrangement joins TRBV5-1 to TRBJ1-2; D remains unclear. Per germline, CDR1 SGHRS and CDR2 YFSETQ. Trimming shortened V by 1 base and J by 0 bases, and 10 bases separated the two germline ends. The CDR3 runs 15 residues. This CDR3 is CASSLMGSPNYGYTF. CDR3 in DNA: TGCGCCAGCAGCTTGATGGGGAGTCCTAACTATGGCTACACCTTC. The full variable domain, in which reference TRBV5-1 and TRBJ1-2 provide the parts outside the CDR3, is KAGVTQTPRYLIKTRGQQVTLSCSPISGHRSVSWYQQTPGQGLQFLFEYFSETQRNKGNFPGRFSGRQFSNSRSEMNVSTLELGDSALYLCASSLMGSPNYGYTFGSGTRLTVV.

CDR3 coding DNA: TGTGCCAGCAGCTCCCCCGCTAGCGGCTACGAGCAGTACTTC. It encodes CASSSPASGYEQYF. This rearrangement joins TRBV7-2 to TRBJ2-7; 7 bases are a match to TRBD2. From germline, CDR1 is SGHTA and CDR2 FQGNSA. Trimming cost V 4 bases and J 3 bases; bases outside gene matches: 6. The CDR3 length is 14 residues.

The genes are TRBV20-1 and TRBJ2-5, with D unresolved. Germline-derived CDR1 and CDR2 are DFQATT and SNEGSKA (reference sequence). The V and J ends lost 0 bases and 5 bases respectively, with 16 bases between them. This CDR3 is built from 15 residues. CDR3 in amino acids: CSARDGSRAEETQYF. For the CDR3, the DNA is TGCAGTGCTAGAGATGGGTCGAGAGCTGAGGAGACCCAGTACTTC.

For the CDR3, the DNA is TGTGCCACCAGCAGACTAGCGGGGGGGCCTAATGAGCAGTTCTTC. This gives the protein CATSRLAGGPNEQFF. The chain has TRBV15 and TRBJ2-1, with 12 bases identical to TRBD2. CDR3 length equals 15 residues. Losses at the gene ends were 2 bases for V and 7 bases for J; bases not matched to a gene: 3. CDR1 and CDR2 from the germline V gene are LNHNV and YYDKDF (reference sequence).

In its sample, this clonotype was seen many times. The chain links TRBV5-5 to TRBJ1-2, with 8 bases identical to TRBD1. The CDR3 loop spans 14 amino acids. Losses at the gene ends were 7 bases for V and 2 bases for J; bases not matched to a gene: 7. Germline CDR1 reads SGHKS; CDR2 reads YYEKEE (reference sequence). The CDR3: CASGQGTINYGYTF. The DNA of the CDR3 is TGTGCCAGCGGACAGGGTACCATCAACTATGGCTACACCTTC.

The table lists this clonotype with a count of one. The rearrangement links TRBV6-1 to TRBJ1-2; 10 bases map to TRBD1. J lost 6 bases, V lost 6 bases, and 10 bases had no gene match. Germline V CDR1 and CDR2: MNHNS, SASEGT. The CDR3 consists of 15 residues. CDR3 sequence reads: CASSEKPGTGDGYTF. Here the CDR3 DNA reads TGTGCCAGCAGCGAAAAACCCGGGACAGGGGATGGCTACACCTTC.